Sequencing of this T cell receptor (beta chain) was carried out in a study of blood T cells in healthy people across ages (dated by TCRdb to between 2014 and 2016). Notes on the research overall: In model experiments, template switching captured roughly one uniquely barcoded TCR beta cDNA molecule for every two T cells. To avoid experimental bias, donors of different ages were distributed randomly across sequencing lanes. For two donors (one aged 18 to 29 and one aged 80 or older), the study analyzed two additional independent replicas of 1 million unique cDNA reads from the same blood draw. Using deep sequencing normalized with unique cDNA molecular identifiers, the study measured how TCR beta repertoire diversity changes with age. Donors were grouped into four age groups: young (average approximately 15 years), middle-aged (roughly 38), aged (around 56) and long-lived (approximately 82). The investigation overall reported the following: Observed TCR beta diversity per million T cells fell roughly linearly with age, and a significant reduction was already apparent by age approximately 40. The CMV infection status of donors was not known, potentially confounding age-related changes in expanded clonotypes. Estimates of total diversity based on one million sequenced T cells were considered lower bounds and underestimates. A strong correlation was found between observed TCR beta diversity and the percentage of naive T cells measured by flow cytometry. Compared with the aged group, the long-lived group had more naive CD4+ T cells, fewer expanded clones and increased TCR diversity, suggesting age selection. Since profiling was done on bulk unsorted PBMCs, naive and antigen-experienced compartments could not be conclusively compared.

Systemically healthy Caucasian individuals from Russia, 35 to 50 in total and aged about 6 to 100 years, were included as donors. Ten milliliters of peripheral blood were drawn from each donor into EDTA-treated Vacutainer tubes. Ficoll-Paque density-gradient centrifugation was used to isolate PBMCs, with at least 6.5 million per sample. Total RNA, at least 5.5 micrograms per sample, was extracted from PBMCs with Trizol reagent. For every donor, an aliquot of PBMCs went through flow cytometry to measure the percentages of naive CD45RAhigh/CD27high T cells. The library was obtained by 5' RACE. The sequencing machine was an Illumina HiSeq 2500. The second PCR ran for roughly 6 to 11 cycles and used a J-beta primer mix along with a sample-barcoded 5' primer. A template-switch 5' adaptor carrying 12 random nucleotides introduced a unique molecular identifier onto each TCR beta cDNA molecule. Each sample yielded at least 2.5 million CDR3-containing paired-end reads. The Mint cDNA synthesis kit, primed by a TRBC-specific oligonucleotide, was used to synthesize first-strand cDNA from all RNA. Following uracil-DNA glycosylase treatment, all cDNA underwent a first 18-cycle PCR with the universal primers M1SS and BC2_uni_R. The authors' pipeline ran thus. For normalization, 1 million high-quality reads, each with a distinct molecular identifier, were randomly selected from each sample. Instead of being binned into consensus sequences, reads with shared molecular identifiers were discarded. CDR3 identification, clonotype clustering and error correction used MiTCR with a Q25 quality threshold and the strictest error-elimination algorithm. A nonparametric unseen species model using Euler transformation provided a lower-bound estimate of total TCR beta diversity. TCRdb trimmed the raw reads at Q25, called clones with MiXCR and kept productive beta chains. Here each entry gathers all rows of one CDR3 protein and keeps the most common genes and DNA. These V and J calls are TCRdb output, not the study's own analysis. The table for this sample lists some 700,000 distinct CDR3 sequences; about 40% of them were counted only once. The ten biggest clones cover more than 20% of the sample.

This clonotype was observed at least ten times. Its antigen is currently not known. Within one base of it there is no much larger clone, and no base qualities were kept. V trim: 7 bases; J trim: 4 bases; unmatched bases: 3. The CDR1 and CDR2 encoded by the germline V gene are SQVTM and ANQGSEA. The CDR3 has 11 amino acids, counting the end cysteine and phenylalanine. The read is trimmed to its CDR3 DNA, 33 bases read in frame from base 1. The sequenced sample consisted of blood. The rearranged segments are TRBV29-1 and TRBJ2-5, with 7 junctional bases fitting TRBD1. This TCR derives from a woman aged 55-70 years in good health. The DNA sequence reads TGCAGCGGGAACAGGGGAGAGACCCAGTACTTC. Translated, it reads CSGNRGETQYF.